The 13 T cell receptor beta chains given below trace back to one sample, sequenced in a study of blood T cell repertoires in COVID-19. Clones were sequenced by immunoSEQ multiplex PCR, and TCRdb holds only the in-frame ones, with some missing. This table holds about 190,000 clones, approximately 80% found once. Material for sequencing was peripheral blood. Receptor source: a woman aged 45 to 65 with acute or convalescent COVID-19.

The chain combines TRBV7-8 with TRBJ1-3; perhaps TRBD1 as D (5 bases). Per germline, CDR1 SGHVS and CDR2 FQNEAQ. V was shortened by 4 bases and J by 2 bases, with 18 bases between the two germline ends. This CDR3 is built from 17 residues. This CDR3 is CASSSPGGTIPGNTIYF. The CDR3 DNA is TGTGCCAGCAGCTCCCCGGGGGGGACGATACCTGGAAACACCATATATTTT. Supplemented by reference TRBV7-8 and TRBJ1-3, the full variable domain reads GAGVSQSPRYKVAKRGQDVALRCDPISGHVSLFWYQQALGQGPEFLTYFQNEAQLDKSGLPSDRFFAERPEGSVSTLKIQRTQQEDSAVYLCASSSPGGTIPGNTIYFGEGSWLTVV.

The chain combines TRBV30 with TRBJ1-5; 11 positions match TRBD1. The germline CDR1 and CDR2 sequences are GTSNPN and SVGIG (reference sequence). The V and J ends lost 5 bases and 4 bases, in that order; junction bases with no gene match: 10. There are 16 residues in the CDR3. In DNA form, the CDR3 reads TGTGCCTGGGAACTGACGGGACAGGGGGAAAATCAGCCCCAGCATTTT. Its translation is CAWELTGQGENQPQHF.

The genes are TRBV19 and TRBJ1-3; 7 nucleotides agree with TRBD1. The CDR3 has 15 amino acids. Germline loops: CDR1 LNHDA, CDR2 SQIVND (reference sequence). V was clipped by 3 bases and J by 8 bases; unmatched bases: 10. CDR3: CASSIYGTAAYTIYF. CDR3 sequence (DNA): TGTGCCAGTAGTATTTATGGGACAGCGGCGTACACCATATATTTT.

The V and J genes are TRBV18 and TRBJ1-6; D perhaps matches TRBD1 (5 bases). V was clipped by 4 bases and J by 0 bases, with 7 bases between them. Germline lookup yields CDR1 KGHSH and CDR2 LQKENI. The CDR3 contains 15 residues. CDR3 in amino acids: CASSLDSSYNSPLHF. Written as DNA, the CDR3 is TGTGCCAGCTCACTTGACAGCTCCTATAATTCACCCCTCCACTTT.

This chain connects TRBV19 to TRBJ1-1; the D is unclear. Trimming left V 5 bases short and J 3 bases short, with 10 bases between. There are 13 residues in the CDR3. Germline V gene lookup returns CDR1 LNHDA and CDR2 SQIVND (reference sequence). This chain's CDR3 is CASSVYRDTEAFF. The CDR3 DNA reads as TGTGCCAGTAGTGTCTACCGGGACACTGAAGCTTTCTTT.

The gene calls are TRBV7-2 and TRBJ1-1, with 10 bases matching TRBD1. Germline V gene sequence: CDR1 SGHTA, CDR2 FQGNSA. This CDR3 spans 17 amino acids. The junction had 8 bases not matched to a gene; V was cut back by 4 bases and J by 0 bases. For the CDR3, the DNA is TGTGCCAGCAGCTACCGACAGGGGGCTCATATGAACACTGAAGCTTTCTTT. Its protein product is CASSYRQGAHMNTEAFF.

CDR3: CASRPHGTKANIQYF. CDR3 nucleotides: TGTGCCAGCAGACCTCACGGGACAAAGGCGAACATTCAGTACTTC. This chain connects TRBV6-8 to TRBJ2-4, with a weak D call TRBD1 (6 bases). The CDR3 consists of 15 residues. V lost 6 bases, J lost 7 bases, and 19 bases lay in between. Looked up from germline, CDR1 is MNHGY and CDR2 is SAAAGT.

As concerns this clone: At one boundary the junction diverges from the germline segment, which might be a read error. The chain recombines TRBV7-2 with TRBJ2-7; 10 bases agree with TRBD2. This CDR3 spans 15 amino acids. Germline V gene lookup returns CDR1 SGHTA and CDR2 FQGNSA. The CDR3 DNA reads TGTGCCAGCAGTTTAGCCGGGACTAGCGTCTACGAGCAGTACTTC. This encodes CASSLAGTSVYEQYF.

This clone was counted between two and nine times. The CDR3 DNA is TGTGCCAGCAGCTTGTGGGGGGAACAGGTAATCACTGAAGCTTTCTTT. Residues: CASSLWGEQVITEAFF. V is TRBV5-6 and J is TRBJ1-1, with D perhaps matching TRBD1 (5 bases). The CDR3 is 16 amino acids. V dropped 1 base and J dropped 4 bases, with 17 bases sitting between them. CDR1 is SGHDT and CDR2 is YYEEEE in the germline V gene.

The CDR3 is CASSLGLAGDWDTQYF. In nucleotides, the CDR3 is TGTGCCAGCAGCTTAGGCCTAGCGGGAGATTGGGATACGCAGTATTTT. The chain joins TRBV13 to TRBJ2-3; 10 bases are shared with TRBD2. Unmatched junction bases numbered 6, after V lost 0 bases and J lost 6 bases. The CDR3 spans 16 residues. Germline assignment: CDR1 PRHDT and CDR2 FYEKMQ (reference sequence).

This chain joins TRBV7-2 and TRBJ1-2, with 8 bases identical to TRBD1. CDR3 length: 16 amino acids. V lost 1 base and J lost 2; bases outside the gene matches: 6. Germline-derived CDR1 and CDR2 are SGHTA and FQGNSA. The CDR3 region has the DNA TGTGCCAGCAGCTTAGTGTGGGACAGGATGAACTATGGCTACACCTTC. It encodes CASSLVWDRMNYGYTF.

This rearrangement joins TRBV2 to TRBJ1-1, with 8 bases that match TRBD1. Per the germline V gene, CDR1 is SNHLY and CDR2 is FYNNEI. V gave up 6 bases and J gave up 8 bases; unmatched junction bases: 11. The CDR3 extends over 14 amino acids. In DNA form, the CDR3 reads TGTGCCAGCAGAGTTCGGACAGGGAATCTAGAAGCTTTCTTT. The encoded protein is CASRVRTGNLEAFF.

This chain connects TRBV21-1 to TRBJ2-7; the table's D call, TRBD2, has no DNA check behind it. TRBV21-1 is a recognized pseudogene. The CDR3 consists of 15 residues. Written as DNA, the CDR3 is TGTGCCAGCAGACCACCTAGGGGGGGGCATCGCGAGCAGTACTTC. This translates into CASRPPRGGHREQYF.